Listed here are 30 T cell receptor beta chains from one sample, sequenced in a study of blood T cell repertoires in COVID-19. Assay used: immunoSEQ multiplex PCR; TCRdb lists only in-frame clones, some missing. The sample consists of about 190,000 clones, 80% to 85% of them appearing once. The sequenced material came from peripheral blood. The source of these receptors is a woman in her thirties or forties with acute or convalescent COVID-19.

This clone was counted a few times. The rearrangement links TRBV5-8 to TRBJ2-7; D is possibly TRBD2 (6 bases). Trimming took 1 base from V and 4 from J, leaving 9 bases between them. Germline V gene data show CDR1 as SGHTS and CDR2 as YDEGEE. This CDR3 spans 13 amino acids. This chain's CDR3 is CASSLLAGYEQYF. The DNA of the CDR3 is TGTGCCAGCAGCTTGCTGGCGGGATACGAGCAGTACTTC.

The chain is built from TRBV2 and TRBJ2-1, with 7 nucleotides matching TRBD2. Germline values: CDR1 SNHLY, CDR2 FYNNEI. The CDR3 contains 18 residues. V trimming: 1 base; J trimming: 8 bases; junction bases outside the gene matches: 17. CDR3 DNA: TGTGCCAGCAGTGAAGGAGTGGGTCGGGAGGCCTTCTTTGATGAGCAGTTCTTC. Protein: CASSEGVGREAFFDEQFF. Using reference TRBV2 and TRBJ2-1 for the parts outside the CDR3, the full variable domain is EPEVTQTPSHQVTQMGQEVILRCVPISNHLYFYWYRQILGQKVEFLVSFYNNEISEKSEIFDDQFSVERPDGSNFTLKIRSTKLEDSAMYFCASSEGVGREAFFDEQFFGPGTRLTVL.

V and J are TRBV15 and TRBJ1-1, with 7 positions matching TRBD1. CDR3 length: 16 amino acids. With 0 bases clipped from V and 7 bases from J, the junction kept 11 bases outside the gene matches. Looked up from germline, CDR1 is LNHNV and CDR2 is YYDKDF (reference sequence). CDR3 nucleotides: TGTGCCACCAGCAGAGATTCACGGACAGGACCCAATGAAGCTTTCTTT. This codes for CATSRDSRTGPNEAFF.

The chain links TRBV2 to TRBJ1-5; TRBD1 matches 12 bases. Germline CDR1 reads SNHLY; CDR2 reads FYNNEI. The CDR3 is 15 residues long. With V trimmed by 10 bases and J by 6 bases, 10 bases remained unmatched. The CDR3 region has the DNA TGTGCCACCCGGGACAGGGGGCGGTTTAGTCAGCCCCAGCATTTT. This gives the protein CATRDRGRFSQPQHF.

The rearrangement links TRBV6-6 to TRBJ2-2; tentative D call: TRBD2 (6 bases). V was cut by 4 bases and J by 1 base, with 10 bases left in between. This CDR3 contains 15 residues. Germline V gene lookup returns CDR1 MNHNY and CDR2 SVGAGI (reference sequence). The CDR3 DNA is TGTGCCAGCAGTTGGGTCGGGAGGAACACCGGGGAGCTGTTTTTT. Encoded protein: CASSWVGRNTGELFF.

The chain recombines TRBV27 with TRBJ1-1; D is unclear. The germline gives CDR1 MNHEY, CDR2 SMNVEV (reference sequence). V was trimmed by 8 bases and J by 1 base, leaving 11 bases between them. The CDR3 consists of 13 residues. In DNA form, the CDR3 reads TGTGCCAGCTCAGAGGGTTCGAACACTGAAGCTTTCTTT. It codes for CASSEGSNTEAFF.

The chain joins TRBV6-5 to TRBJ1-6; D unresolved. CDR1 and CDR2 from the germline V gene are MNHEY and SVGAGI. The CDR3 sequence is 14 residues long. Deletions cut 8 bases from V and 7 bases from J, with 15 bases between. Written as DNA, the CDR3 is TGTGCCAGCCACCACAGAAGAACAAATTCACCCCTCCACTTT. This encodes CASHHRRTNSPLHF.

This CDR3 is CASSRTPQGFQETQYF. The CDR3, as DNA: TGCGCCAGCAGCCGAACACCACAGGGGTTTCAGGAGACCCAGTACTTC. V usage is TRBV5-1 and J usage is TRBJ2-5; TRBD1 agrees at 7 bases. The CDR3 has 16 amino acids. CDR1 SGHRS and CDR2 YFSETQ come from the germline V gene. The J segment lost 5 bases and the V segment lost 4 bases, leaving 14 bases of the junction unmatched.

This clone showed up just a few times. One end of the junction varies from germline; a read error may be responsible. The rearrangement links TRBV6-1 to TRBJ1-5; TRBD1 is a possible D gene (6 bases). Germline V gives CDR1 MNHNS, CDR2 SASEGT. CDR3 length: 15 residues. The CDR3 sequence is CASREGAGVYQPQHF. The CDR3 region has the DNA TGTGCCAGCAGGGAAGGGGCAGGGGTCTATCAGCCCCAGCATTTT.

This rearrangement joins TRBV24-1 to TRBJ1-2; TRBD1 matches 9 bases. This CDR3 spans 14 amino acids. V lost 4 bases and J lost 8; bases outside the gene matches: 7. Germline assignment: CDR1 KGHDR and CDR2 SFDVKD. CDR3 in DNA: TGTGCCACCAGTGACCATGGGACAGGGAGAGGCTACACCTTC. It is translated as CATSDHGTGRGYTF.

DNA for the CDR3: TGTGCCAGCAGTTCCCCGGGACAGGGCAAGGACGAGCAGTACTTC. Residues: CASSSPGQGKDEQYF. The rearrangement links TRBV27 to TRBJ2-7; 9 bases are shared with TRBD1. This CDR3 has 15 amino acids. V dropped 4 bases and J dropped 5; count of bases not matched to a gene: 9. Looked up from germline, CDR1 is MNHEY and CDR2 is SMNVEV (reference sequence).

The chain carries TRBV27 and TRBJ2-5, with 14 bases aligning to TRBD2. CDR3 length: 15 residues. V shed 5 bases, J shed 3 bases, and the junction held 2 bases outside the gene matches. CDR1 is MNHEY, CDR2 SMNVEV, per germline (reference sequence). CDR3 nucleotide sequence: TGTGCCAGCAGTAGACTAGCGGGAGGGGAAGAGACCCAGTACTTC. It translates to CASSRLAGGEETQYF.

The rearrangement joins TRBV30 to TRBJ1-3; 7 nucleotides agree with TRBD1. The CDR3 consists of 14 residues. The trim removed 2 bases at V and 4 bases at J, leaving 5 bases unmatched. Germline V gene sequence: CDR1 GTSNPN, CDR2 SVGIG (reference sequence). CDR3 region: CAWSFGTDGNTIYF. CDR3 nucleotide sequence: TGTGCCTGGAGTTTCGGGACAGACGGAAACACCATATATTTT. Supplemented by reference TRBV30 and TRBJ1-3, the full variable domain reads SQTIHQWPATLVQPVGSPLSLECTVEGTSNPNLYWYRQAAGRGLQLLFYSVGIGQISSEVPQNLSASRPQDRQFILSSKKLLLSDSGFYLCAWSFGTDGNTIYFGEGSWLTVV.

This chain links TRBV25-1 with TRBJ1-5; D might be TRBD1 (5 bases). The CDR3 consists of 18 residues. Trimming took 8 bases from V and 0 from J, leaving 23 bases between them. In germline, CDR1 is MGHDK, CDR2 SYGVNS. The CDR3 DNA is TGTGCCAGCCTCTTTTTCCCGGGACTGATATATAGCAATCAGCCCCAGCATTTT. Protein product: CASLFFPGLIYSNQPQHF.

This clone was detected ten times or more. This chain joins TRBV19 and TRBJ1-6, with 8 bases lining up with TRBD1. This CDR3 comprises 15 residues. Germline V gene sequence: CDR1 LNHDA, CDR2 SQIVND (reference sequence). After removal of 5 bases from V and 7 bases from J, the junction contained 7 bases not matched to a gene. The CDR3 sequence: CASSPRTGPNSPLHF. The CDR3 nucleotides are TGTGCCAGTAGTCCTCGGACAGGGCCCAATTCACCCCTCCACTTT.

The chain couples TRBV24-1 to TRBJ2-7; 9 bases fit TRBD2. The germline CDR1 and CDR2 sequences are KGHDR and SFDVKD. The junction had 6 bases not matched to a gene; V was cut back by 5 bases and J by 5 bases. The CDR3 extends over 14 amino acids. CDR3 nucleotide sequence: TGTGCCACCAGTGGAGGCGGGGGGGCCGACGAGCAGTACTTC. As protein: CATSGGGGADEQYF.

The CDR3 DNA is TGTGCCAGCAGCCCTCCCGTGACAGGGTTAGGGAATCAGCCCCAGCATTTT. This gives the protein CASSPPVTGLGNQPQHF. This chain uses TRBV6-2 or TRBV6-3 with TRBJ1-5; 7 nucleotides match TRBD1. Germline values: CDR1 MNHEY, CDR2 SVGEGT. The J segment lost 4 bases and the V segment lost 6 bases, leaving 15 bases of the junction unmatched. This CDR3 is built from 17 residues.

The rearrangement links TRBV7-9 to TRBJ2-1, with 13 positions matching TRBD2. In germline, CDR1 is SEHNR, CDR2 FQNEAQ (reference sequence). The CDR3 length is 18 residues. Unmatched junction bases numbered 12, after V lost 5 bases and J lost 5 bases. CDR3 in DNA: TGTGCCAGCAGCGCACAAGAGCCGGGACTAGCGGGAAACAATGAGCAGTTCTTC. This encodes CASSAQEPGLAGNNEQFF.

J is TRBJ2-1 and V is TRBV6-2 or TRBV6-3, with 7 bases fitting TRBD2. With 6 bases clipped from V and 0 bases from J, the junction kept 32 bases outside the gene matches. The germline CDR1 and CDR2 sequences are MNHEY and SVGEGT. The CDR3 sequence is 24 residues long. CDR3 sequence (DNA): TGTGCCAGCAGCCCCTGGAAAGGGCTAGCGGTTTTCGACCCGGGTTATAGCTCCTACAATGAGCAGTTCTTC. Amino acids: CASSPWKGLAVFDPGYSSYNEQFF.

This clone came up a few times. The chain couples TRBV4-1 to TRBJ2-5, with 8 nucleotides matching TRBD2. Germline V gene data show CDR1 as MGHRA and CDR2 as YSYEKL. The CDR3 is 16 residues long. The ends lost 4 bases at V and 2 bases at J; junction bases unmatched: 9. CDR3 DNA sequence: TGCGCCAGCAGCCCGGGAATAGTAGCGGGGCAAGAGACCCAGTACTTC. The encoded protein is CASSPGIVAGQETQYF.

This clone was seen more than once but under ten times. This sequence joins TRBV27 and TRBJ2-7; D is possibly TRBD1 (5 bases). The CDR3 sequence is 15 residues long. V shed 0 bases and J shed 0 bases, with 9 bases lying between them. CDR1 is MNHEY and CDR2 is SMNVEV in the germline V gene (reference sequence). CDR3 sequence: CASSLSDTLSYEQYF. The CDR3, as DNA: TGTGCCAGCAGTTTATCGGACACCCTCTCCTACGAGCAGTACTTC.

This clone has more than one count but fewer than ten. The CDR3 is CASSLGTGLYEQYF. CDR3 bases: TGTGCCAGCAGCTTGGGGACAGGTTTATACGAGCAGTACTTC. The chain joins TRBV5-6 to TRBJ2-7, with 7 bases fitting TRBD1. V was clipped by 0 bases and J by 4 bases; unmatched bases: 4. Germline CDR1 is SGHDT and CDR2 is YYEEEE. The CDR3 contains 14 residues.

The V and J genes are TRBV30 and TRBJ2-7; 8 nucleotides line up with TRBD2. V trimming: 5 bases; J trimming: 4 bases; junction bases outside the gene matches: 13. Germline values: CDR1 GTSNPN, CDR2 SVGIG (reference sequence). The CDR3 consists of 15 residues. For the CDR3, the DNA is TGTGCCTGGCGGGAGGGCCTTAACCCCGCGTACGAGCAGTACTTC. Encoded protein: CAWREGLNPAYEQYF.

This clone was observed a handful of times. V usage is TRBV10-1 and J usage is TRBJ1-3, with TRBD1 matching over 7 bases. There are 14 residues in the CDR3. V shed 0 bases, J shed 7 bases, and the junction held 3 bases outside the gene matches. Germline CDR1 WNHNN, CDR2 SYGVQD (reference sequence). As DNA, the CDR3 is TGCGCCAGCAGTGAGTCGACAGGGCGGAACACCATATATTTT. Protein: CASSESTGRNTIYF.

The chain recombines TRBV7-8 with TRBJ1-4, with D perhaps TRBD1 (5 bases). Germline V gene data show CDR1 as SGHVS and CDR2 as FQNEAQ. V shed 4 bases and J shed 2 bases, with 14 bases lying between them. This CDR3 has 16 residues. CDR3 in DNA: TGTGCCAGCAGCTATACGACAGATTCCACTAATGAAAAACTGTTTTTT. Protein product: CASSYTTDSTNEKLFF.

This clone was counted a few times. The V gene is TRBV28, the J gene TRBJ2-7; D is undetermined. Trimming took off 7 bases at V and 4 bases at J, with 8 bases between the two ends. Per the germline V gene, CDR1 is MDHEN and CDR2 is SYDVKM. The CDR3 sequence is 11 residues long. The CDR3 region has the DNA TGTGCCAGCACCACTGAATACGAGCAGTACTTC. Protein: CASTTEYEQYF.

The chain recombines TRBV18 with TRBJ2-3; 7 bases fit TRBD2. V gave up 1 base and J gave up 0 bases; unmatched junction bases: 7. This CDR3 has 17 residues. Germline lookup yields CDR1 KGHSH and CDR2 LQKENI. CDR3 loop: CASSPRVLAPSTDTQYF. DNA of the CDR3: TGTGCCAGCTCACCACGGGTACTAGCGCCTAGCACAGATACGCAGTATTTT.

J is TRBJ1-1 and V is TRBV3-1 (or the pseudogene TRBV3-2); D might be TRBD1 (5 bases). The CDR3 is 14 residues long. V lost 2 bases and J lost 3, with 10 bases in between. In germline, CDR1 is LGHDT, CDR2 YNNKEL (reference sequence). DNA for the CDR3: TGTGCCAGCAGCCAAAGTGCAGGGTACACTGAAGCTTTCTTT. It translates to CASSQSAGYTEAFF.

This chain connects TRBV7-8 to TRBJ2-5, with 13 positions matching TRBD2. Trimming cost V 6 bases and J 8 bases; bases outside gene matches: 6. The germline CDR1 and CDR2 sequences are SGHVS and FQNEAQ. CDR3 length: 14 residues. CDR3 protein: CASRNGLAGVTQYF. Here the CDR3 DNA reads TGTGCCAGCAGAAACGGACTAGCGGGAGTTACCCAGTACTTC.

This clone was observed a few times. The chain is built from TRBV5-1 and TRBJ1-4, with D perhaps TRBD1 (5 bases). Trimming removed 0 bases at V and 5 bases at J, with 8 bases between. Germline CDR1 and CDR2: SGHRS and YFSETQ. The CDR3 spans 14 residues. CDR3 DNA sequence: TGCGCCAGCAGCTTGGGACAGACGAATGAAAAACTGTTTTTT. This translates into CASSLGQTNEKLFF.